Listed here are 25 T cell receptor beta chains from one sample, sequenced in a study of control samples from healthy donors and cancer patients. Generated by immunoSEQ multiplex PCR, the TCRdb table keeps only in-frame clones and is missing some. Among 110,000 to 150,000 clones, around 86% were seen once, and the ten largest hold less than 5%. The specimen sequenced was blood. These receptors were collected from a man aged 30 to 39 in good health.

The chain links TRBV18 to TRBJ2-2, with D maybe TRBD2 (5 bases). The ends were cut back, 3 bases at V and 6 bases at J, with 14 bases in the middle. This CDR3 is 15 amino acids long. CDR1 and CDR2 from the germline V gene are KGHSH and LQKENI. CDR3: CASSPTLTGAGELFF. DNA for the CDR3: TGTGCCAGCTCACCGACATTGACCGGGGCCGGGGAGCTGTTTTTT. Supplemented by reference TRBV18 and TRBJ2-2, the full variable domain reads NAGVMQNPRHLVRRRGQEARLRCSPMKGHSHVYWYRQLPEEGLKFMVYLQKENIIDESGMPKERFSAEFPKEGPSILRIQQVVRGDSAAYFCASSPTLTGAGELFFGEGSRLTVL.

This clone was recorded a few times. The chain uses TRBV19 and TRBJ2-7; D is unclear. Germline CDR1 and CDR2: LNHDA and SQIVND (reference sequence). The CDR3 covers 15 residues. Trimming removed 6 bases at V and 1 base at J, with 16 bases between. The DNA for the CDR3 is TGTGCCAGTAGCGCGGCACCGACACAATCCTACGAGCAGTACTTC. As protein: CASSAAPTQSYEQYF.

The genes are TRBV18 and TRBJ1-1; TRBD1 is a possible D gene (5 bases). From germline, CDR1 is KGHSH and CDR2 LQKENI. There are 13 residues in the CDR3. V was cut by 5 bases and J by 2 bases, with 9 bases left in between. CDR3 residues: CASSGGVNTEAFF. Here the CDR3 DNA reads TGTGCCAGCTCAGGGGGGGTAAACACTGAAGCTTTCTTT.

The rearrangement joins TRBV2 to TRBJ2-5, with TRBD2 matching over 11 bases. CDR3 length equals 17 residues. Germline V gene data show CDR1 as SNHLY and CDR2 as FYNNEI. The V segment lost 4 bases and the J segment 4 bases; nucleotides outside the gene matches: 11. The CDR3 is CASSVSGGAKLVETQYF. CDR3 sequence (DNA): TGTGCCAGCAGTGTTAGCGGGGGGGCTAAATTGGTAGAGACCCAGTACTTC.

J is TRBJ2-1 and V is TRBV4-1; the D gene is possibly TRBD2 (7 bases). CDR3 length: 13 amino acids. Germline CDR1 reads MGHRA; CDR2 reads YSYEKL. The germline V and J ends were trimmed by 0 bases and 15 bases, with 15 bases remaining between them. The CDR3 here is CASSQDGGGSVFF. CDR3 nucleotides: TGCGCCAGCAGCCAAGATGGGGGCGGGAGTGTGTTCTTC.

The chain employs TRBV6-2 or TRBV6-3 and TRBJ1-1; tentatively, D is TRBD1 (6 bases). This CDR3 contains 14 residues. V gave up 6 bases and J gave up 1 base, with 12 bases separating them. Germline CDR1 and CDR2: MNHEY and SVGEGT. This CDR3 is CASSPGQKNTEAFF. CDR3 coding DNA: TGTGCCAGCAGCCCCGGACAGAAGAACACTGAAGCTTTCTTT.

The J gene is TRBJ2-2, the V gene TRBV9, with D possibly matching TRBD2 (6 bases). CDR1 is SGDLS and CDR2 is YYNGEE in the germline V gene. The CDR3 is 16 residues long. Trimming stripped 3 bases from V and 1 base from J, with 13 bases between. The CDR3 loop is CASSGQRRGNTGELFF. The CDR3 nucleotides read TGTGCCAGCAGCGGACAGCGGAGGGGGAACACCGGGGAGCTGTTTTTT.

The chain uses TRBV7-9 and TRBJ1-1; possibly TRBD1 for D (6 bases). CDR1 and CDR2 from the germline V gene are SEHNR and FQNEAQ (reference sequence). The CDR3 runs 14 residues. V lost 2 bases to trimming and J lost 7 bases, with 14 bases between them. The CDR3 region is CASSLSGAWGEAFF. DNA for the CDR3: TGTGCCAGCAGCTTATCGGGGGCTTGGGGTGAAGCTTTCTTT.

The rearrangement joins TRBV7-3 to TRBJ2-7; TRBD1 aligns across 7 bases. CDR3 size: 15 residues. The germline V gene encodes CDR1 SGHTA and CDR2 FQGTGA. With 5 bases clipped from V and 2 bases from J, the junction kept 9 bases outside the gene matches. DNA for the CDR3: TGTGCCAGCAGCCCGTCCGGGACAGCCCCCTACGAGCAGTACTTC. The encoded protein is CASSPSGTAPYEQYF.

Only one count was recorded for this clone. This chain links TRBV4-3 with TRBJ2-7; TRBD2 matches at 11 bases. The germline gives CDR1 LGHNA, CDR2 YSLEER. The CDR3 is made up of 15 amino acids. The V and J ends lost 2 bases and 4 bases, in that order; junction bases with no gene match: 4. The chain's CDR3 is CASSQSVAGGYEQYF. Written as DNA, the CDR3 is TGCGCCAGCAGCCAATCGGTAGCGGGGGGGTACGAGCAGTACTTC.

The chain joins TRBV19 to TRBJ2-7, with a weak D call TRBD2 (5 bases). CDR1 is LNHDA, CDR2 SQIVND, per germline (reference sequence). The CDR3 length is 14 residues. V was cut by 5 bases and J by 3 bases, with 14 bases left in between. The CDR3 sequence is CASSSVDGDYEQYF. The CDR3 DNA follows: TGTGCCAGTAGTTCGGTCGACGGGGACTACGAGCAGTACTTC.

Within the sample, this clone is medium-sized. The chain recombines TRBV2 with TRBJ1-2; a weak D match, TRBD1 (6 bases). Trimming removed 4 bases from V and 2 bases from J, with 8 bases in between. The CDR3 is 13 residues long. Germline V gene lookup returns CDR1 SNHLY and CDR2 FYNNEI. CDR3 DNA sequence: TGTGCCAGCAGTGGTACAGGGAACTATGGCTACACCTTC. Translated: CASSGTGNYGYTF.

The V call is TRBV11-2, the J call TRBJ2-1; D is uncertain. CDR1 is SGHAT, CDR2 FQNNGV, per germline. This CDR3 region has 17 residues. V was trimmed by 0 bases and J by 2 bases, leaving 14 bases between them. As DNA, the CDR3 is TGTGCCAGCAGCTTAGATCCAGGCACCCGGACCTACAATGAGCAGTTCTTC. Amino acid sequence: CASSLDPGTRTYNEQFF.

The rearrangement joins TRBV3-1 (or the pseudogene TRBV3-2) to TRBJ1-2; no firm D call. The CDR3 has 15 residues. With 1 base removed from V and 8 bases from J, the gap between germline ends came to 17 bases. Per the germline V gene, CDR1 is LGHDT and CDR2 is YNNKEL (reference sequence). In DNA form, the CDR3 reads TGTGCCAGCAGCCAAGTGGAGGGTAGAGTGGCGGGCTACACCTTC. It is translated as CASSQVEGRVAGYTF.

This rearrangement joins TRBV4-1 to TRBJ2-2; the match to TRBD1 covers 8 bases. This CDR3 spans 17 amino acids. With 1 base clipped from V and 1 base from J, the junction kept 5 bases outside the gene matches. From germline, CDR1 is MGHRA and CDR2 YSYEKL. The CDR3 loop is CASSQGPGQENTGELFF. The CDR3 DNA follows: TGCGCCAGCAGCCAAGGTCCGGGACAGGAGAACACCGGGGAGCTGTTTTTT.

The CDR3: CASSPTGNTEAFF. CDR3 sequence (DNA): TGTGCCAGCAGTCCGACAGGGAACACTGAAGCTTTCTTT. The gene calls are TRBV27 and TRBJ1-1; possibly TRBD1 for D (6 bases). The CDR3 is 13 residues long. V was shortened by 5 bases and J by 1 base, with 8 bases between the two germline ends. Germline CDR1 MNHEY, CDR2 SMNVEV (reference sequence).

The chain has TRBV24-1 and TRBJ1-5; 9 bases line up with TRBD1. There are 15 residues in the CDR3. Germline V gene sequence: CDR1 KGHDR, CDR2 SFDVKD. Trimming cost V 4 bases and J 7 bases; bases outside gene matches: 7. In nucleotides, the CDR3 is TGTGCCACCAGTGAGGCCGGGACAGGGTTACAGCCCCAGCATTTT. It yields the protein CATSEAGTGLQPQHF.

As DNA, the CDR3 is TGTGCCTGGAGTGTGTCCAACTATGGCTACACCTTC. Protein product: CAWSVSNYGYTF. The gene calls are TRBV30 and TRBJ1-2; D unclear. This CDR3 spans 12 amino acids. The V and J ends lost 0 bases and 2 bases respectively, with 4 bases between them. CDR1 is GTSNPN, CDR2 SVGIG, per germline (reference sequence).

This clone appeared once. The chain uses TRBV9 and TRBJ1-3; D is unresolved. Per the germline V gene, CDR1 is SGDLS and CDR2 is YYNGEE. The CDR3 covers 14 residues. Trimming took off 3 bases at V and 2 bases at J, with 9 bases between the two ends. Here the CDR3 DNA reads TGTGCCAGCAGCGGAACAGTTCCTGGAAACACCATATATTTT. The encoded protein is CASSGTVPGNTIYF.

The CDR3 bases are TGTGCCAGCATCCGGACAGCGAACACTGAAGCTTTCTTT. Translating gives CASIRTANTEAFF. J is TRBJ1-1 and V is TRBV6-5, with D tentatively TRBD1 (6 bases). V shed 7 bases and J shed 1 base, with 10 bases lying between them. The length of the CDR3 is 13 residues. CDR1 and CDR2 from the germline V gene are MNHEY and SVGAGI.

The J gene is TRBJ2-1, the V gene TRBV6-4; D possibly corresponds to TRBD2 (5 bases). The CDR3 sequence is 13 residues long. Deletions cut 6 bases from V and 6 bases from J, with 12 bases between. Germline V CDR1 and CDR2: MRHNA, SNTAGT. The DNA of the CDR3 is TGTGCCAGCAGCGGGGTGGTTGTCAATGAGCAGTTCTTC. The encoded protein is CASSGVVVNEQFF.

The CDR3 DNA sequence: TGTGCCAGCAGCTTGGGGGAGAACTATGGCTACACCTTC. Encoded protein: CASSLGENYGYTF. This chain joins TRBV7-9 and TRBJ1-2; maybe TRBD1 (5 bases). Trimming took off 3 bases at V and 2 bases at J, with 7 bases between the two ends. CDR1 is SEHNR and CDR2 is FQNEAQ in the germline V gene (reference sequence). The CDR3 is made up of 13 amino acids. Full variable domain (rest looked up from reference TRBV7-9 and TRBJ1-2): DTGVSQNPRHKITKRGQNVTFRCDPISEHNRLYWYRQTLGQGPEFLTYFQNEAQLEKSRLLSDRFSAERPKGSFSTLEIQRTEQGDSAMYLCASSLGENYGYTFGSGTRLTVV.

CDR3: CASSLTAGYEQYF. The CDR3 nucleotides are TGTGCCAGCAGCCTGACAGCGGGCTACGAGCAGTACTTC. V gene TRBV11-1 combines with J gene TRBJ2-7; weak D call: TRBD2 (6 bases). Germline loops: CDR1 SGHAT, CDR2 FQDESV (reference sequence). This CDR3 is built from 13 residues. Trimming removed 5 bases from V and 3 bases from J, with 11 bases in between.

This chain uses TRBV6-6 with TRBJ1-2; 11 bases line up with TRBD1. Trimming removed 6 bases from V and 8 bases from J; junction bases left unmatched: 14. CDR3 size: 16 residues. Germline loops: CDR1 MNHNY, CDR2 SVGAGI (reference sequence). The DNA for the CDR3 is TGTGCCAGCAGCACCCCGACCGGACAGGGGGCGCCCGGCTACACCTTC. Amino acids: CASSTPTGQGAPGYTF.

J is TRBJ2-7 and V is TRBV18, with D perhaps TRBD2 (5 bases). There are 12 residues in the CDR3. Looked up from germline, CDR1 is KGHSH and CDR2 is LQKENI. The V gene lost 6 bases and the J gene lost 3 bases, with 9 bases spanning the gap. For the CDR3, the DNA is TGTGCCAGCTCCCCGGGAATCTACGAGCAGTACTTC. It specifies CASSPGIYEQYF. Complete variable domain (other parts from reference TRBV18 and TRBJ2-7): NAGVMQNPRHLVRRRGQEARLRCSPMKGHSHVYWYRQLPEEGLKFMVYLQKENIIDESGMPKERFSAEFPKEGPSILRIQQVVRGDSAAYFCASSPGIYEQYFGPGTRLTVT.